This T cell receptor (beta chain) emerged from a study of cytomegalovirus exposure and HLA in healthy donors. The PCR employed 60 Vbeta primers together with 13 Jbeta primers. Sequencing used immunoSEQ multiplex PCR; TCRdb keeps in-frame clones, though not all of them. The sample holds more than 85,000 clones, over 55% seen once. In this sample, this clone turned up a few times. The antigen remains undetermined. The CDR3 is 15 residues long. V was pared by 0 bases and J by 4 bases, with 10 bases between. Whole-study results and caveats: TCR beta sequences numbering fewer than 20,000 were associated with HLA alleles at 0.05 false discovery rate in a later analysis. In a later analysis, DRB1 alleles had the most associated TCRs; HLA-C alleles the fewest. Sequencing depth roughly uniform across donors was assumed in presence/absence analyses.

Input material: PBMCs. The receptor's source is a woman in her 30s in good health and CMV-seronegative. The chain joins TRBV6-7 to TRBJ1-5, with D possibly matching TRBD1 (5 bases). TRBV6-7 carries the ORF label, with uncertain function. CDR3 sequence: CASSYSNGGNQPQHF. CDR3 sequence (DNA): TGTGCCAGCAGTTACTCGAACGGGGGGAATCAGCCCCAGCATTTT.